This T cell receptor beta chain comes out of a study of T cells after yellow fever vaccination. General study findings and limits: Secondary responses were weaker yet peaked faster, day 5 versus 15.

Turning to this clonotype: Antigen: not known.

CDR1 is LNHNV and CDR2 is YYDKDF in the germline V gene (reference sequence). The germline V and J ends were trimmed by 0 bases and 4 bases, with 14 bases remaining between them. This CDR3 contains 16 residues. One entry per CDR3 protein, called by TCRdb with MiXCR from the 5' RACE reads. Seen here are 150,000 to 200,000 distinct CDR3 sequences, 6.2% observed once, and the top ten hold less than 3.5%. This chain joins TRBV15 and TRBJ2-3; perhaps TRBD1 as D (7 bases). The material was CD4+ T cells sorted from PBMCs, obtained on the day of the first yellow fever vaccination. This sequence originates from a young man who received the YFV17D yellow fever vaccine. CDR3 in DNA: TGTGCCACCAGCAGAGACAGGGGGAGGATGGCAGATACGCAGTATTTT. This sequence encodes CATSRDRGRMADTQYF.